This TCR beta chain was sequenced during a study of shared clonotypes between healthy human individuals. Sequencing was performed with immunoSEQ multiplex PCR; in TCRdb, only in-frame clones are kept and a portion is missing. In the table there are some 690,000 clones, 90% of which are singletons. This clone occurred once. Germline assignment: CDR1 GTSNPN and CDR2 SVGIG (reference sequence). The V gene end was trimmed by 7 bases and the J gene end by 3 bases; junction bases not matched to a gene: 9. CDR3 length: 14 amino acids. The sequence came from a man between 18 and 29 years old in good health. Some clones in this sample may be carry-over from other donors' samples. The chain uses TRBV30 and TRBJ2-5; 9 nucleotides line up with TRBD1. Sequencing was performed on memory CD8+ T cells from PBMCs. The subset here: CD45RO+ cells pooled with CCR7-negative TemRA cells. The DNA for the CDR3 is TGTGCCTTCTTCCTTAGGACAGGGGAAGAGACCCAGTACTTC. Translating it yields CAFFLRTGEETQYF.